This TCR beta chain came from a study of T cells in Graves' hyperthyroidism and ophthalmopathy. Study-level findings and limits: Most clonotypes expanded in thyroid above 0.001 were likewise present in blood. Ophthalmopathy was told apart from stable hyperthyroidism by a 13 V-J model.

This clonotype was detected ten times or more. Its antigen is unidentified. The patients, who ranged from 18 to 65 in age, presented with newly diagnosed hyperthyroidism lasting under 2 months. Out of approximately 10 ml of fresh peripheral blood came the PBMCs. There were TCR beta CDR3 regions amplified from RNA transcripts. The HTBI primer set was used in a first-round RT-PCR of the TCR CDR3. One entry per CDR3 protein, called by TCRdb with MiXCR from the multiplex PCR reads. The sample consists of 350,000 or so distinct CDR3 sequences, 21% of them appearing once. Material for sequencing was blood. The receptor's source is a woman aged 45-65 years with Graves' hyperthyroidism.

This CDR3 is CSGDFPTDTQYF. The CDR3 coding sequence is TGCAGCGGTGACTTCCCCACAGATACGCAGTATTTT. This rearrangement joins TRBV29-1 to TRBJ2-3; D not certain. The CDR3 spans 12 residues. CDR1 and CDR2 from the germline V gene are SQVTM and ANQGSEA. Trimming shortened V by 7 bases and J by 2 bases, and 10 bases separated the two germline ends.